The 9 T cell receptor beta chains presented below share a single source sample, sequenced in a study of shared clonotypes between healthy human individuals. Produced via immunoSEQ multiplex PCR; TCRdb's table is partial and in-frame only. The sample gives around 1 million clones, over 60% of which show up once; about 1.5% is in the top ten. Sample: memory CD4+ T cells sorted from blood. Subset in this sample: CD45RA-negative fraction. The receptors were gathered from a man aged 18 to 29 in good health.

The CDR3 region has the DNA TGCGCCAGCAGCTTGCCAGTGACTAGCGGGAGTGATACGCAGTATTTT. The encoded protein is CASSLPVTSGSDTQYF. The V call is TRBV5-1, the J call TRBJ2-3, with TRBD2 matching over 12 bases. V trimming: 1 base; J trimming: 6 bases; junction bases outside the gene matches: 6. The CDR3 is made up of 16 amino acids. Per the germline V gene, CDR1 is SGHRS and CDR2 is YFSETQ.

This clone was detected only a few times. The DNA for the CDR3 is TGTGCCAGCCTGGCAGGGGCCTATAATTCACCCCTCCACTTT. The encoded protein is CASLAGAYNSPLHF. This sequence joins TRBV2 and TRBJ1-6, with a tentative D call TRBD1 (6 bases). This CDR3 spans 14 amino acids. Between the trimmed V and J ends, which lost 8 bases and 2 bases, there was a span of 10 bases. CDR1 is SNHLY and CDR2 is FYNNEI in the germline V gene. Variable domain in full (rest from reference TRBV2 and TRBJ1-6): EPEVTQTPSHQVTQMGQEVILRCVPISNHLYFYWYRQILGQKVEFLVSFYNNEISEKSEIFDDQFSVERPDGSNFTLKIRSTKLEDSAMYFCASLAGAYNSPLHFGNGTRLTVT.

The CDR3 nucleotides read TGTGCCAGCAGCTTAGATGGGTTGACAGCGAACACCGGGGAGCTGTTTTTT. Amino acids: CASSLDGLTANTGELFF. The chain is built from TRBV11-3 and TRBJ2-2, with TRBD1 as a possible D gene (5 bases). The germline gives CDR1 SGHNT, CDR2 YENEEA. This CDR3 is built from 17 residues. V was cut by 0 bases and J by 0 bases, with 11 bases left in between.

This sequence joins TRBV19 and TRBJ2-5; D could derive from TRBD1 or TRBD2 (5 bases each). The CDR3 runs 16 residues. The V gene's germline CDR1 is LNHDA and CDR2 SQIVND (reference sequence). The germline V and J ends were trimmed by 5 bases and 4 bases, with 20 bases remaining between them. The DNA of the CDR3 is TGTGCCAGTAGTTCCGGGACGTTGAGGGGTGTAGAGACCCAGTACTTC. Encoded protein: CASSSGTLRGVETQYF. The whole variable domain, remainder taken from reference TRBV19 and TRBJ2-5, is DGGITQSPKYLFRKEGQNVTLSCEQNLNHDAMYWYRQDPGQGLRLIYYSQIVNDFQKGDIAEGYSVSREKKESFPLTVTSAQKNPTAFYLCASSSGTLRGVETQYFGPGTRLLVL.

The chain is built from TRBV28 and TRBJ1-2; D is possibly TRBD1 (6 bases). The CDR3 covers 14 residues. In germline, CDR1 is MDHEN, CDR2 SYDVKM. V lost 5 bases and J 5 bases, leaving 15 bases between the germline ends. The CDR3 nucleotides read TGTGCCAGCAGTCCCGGGGCAGGGGTATATGGCTACACCTTC. This encodes CASSPGAGVYGYTF.

The count of this clone is one. V gene TRBV5-6 combines with J gene TRBJ1-1; D gene ambiguous. CDR3 length: 15 residues. CDR1 and CDR2 (germline): SGHDT, YYEEEE. The germline V and J ends were trimmed by 0 bases and 11 bases, with 20 bases remaining between them. The CDR3 DNA follows: TGTGCCAGCAGCTTGGAACGACGTGAAACGGGGTCGGCTTTCTTT. Its translation is CASSLERRETGSAFF.

This clone has only one observation. This chain joins TRBV7-8 and TRBJ2-7, with 8 bases that match TRBD2. V gave up 6 bases and J gave up 7 bases; unmatched junction bases: 11. CDR1 and CDR2 (germline): SGHVS, FQNEAQ. This CDR3 has 14 residues. The CDR3 region has the DNA TGTGCCAGCAGTCGCATCACTAGCGGAGTAGAGCAGTACTTC. Translating it yields CASSRITSGVEQYF.

The DNA of the CDR3 is TGTGCCATCAGTGAAGGCGGCAGGGGAACGGGGAATCAGCCCCAGCATTTT. Protein sequence: CAISEGGRGTGNQPQHF. V is TRBV10-3 and J is TRBJ1-5; possible D gene TRBD1, 6 bases. The V end lost 3 bases, the J end lost 4 bases, and 19 bases lay between the germline ends. Per germline, CDR1 ENHRY and CDR2 SYGVKD. The CDR3 has 17 residues.

The gene calls are TRBV11-1 and TRBJ2-1, with TRBD2 matching 11 bases. Germline CDR1 and CDR2: SGHAT and FQDESV (reference sequence). The CDR3 is 14 amino acids. V was pared by 5 bases and J by 8 bases, with 5 bases of the junction left unmatched. Written as DNA, the CDR3 is TGTGCCAGCAGCGCCCTAGCGGGGGGCTATGAGCAGTTCTTC. It specifies CASSALAGGYEQFF.